Following are 20 T cell receptor beta chains from one sample sequenced in a study of T cells in Graves' hyperthyroidism and ophthalmopathy. There were TCR beta CDR3 regions amplified from RNA transcripts. The HTBI primer set served for first-round RT-PCR of the TCR CDR3. MiXCR, run by TCRdb on the multiplex PCR reads, gives a single entry per CDR3 protein. Of 600,000 or so distinct CDR3 sequences in the sample, about 14% are singletons; the top ten hold about an eighth. The specimen sequenced was blood. Every receptor here comes from a woman aged 45 to 65 with Graves' ophthalmopathy.

This clonotype was detected ten times or more. This sequence joins TRBV18 and TRBJ2-2; 8 bases are a match to TRBD2. The ends lost 8 bases at V and 0 bases at J; junction bases unmatched: 5. The CDR3 consists of 15 residues. Per germline, CDR1 KGHSH and CDR2 LQKENI. The CDR3 loop is CASSPGLANTGELFF. The CDR3, as DNA: TGTGCCAGCAGCCCGGGACTAGCGAACACCGGGGAGCTGTTTTTT.

This chain connects TRBV7-8 to TRBJ2-5; a weak D match, TRBD1 (7 bases). Deletions cut 5 bases from V and 4 bases from J, with 17 bases between. CDR3 length: 15 residues. Germline CDR1 and CDR2: SGHVS and FQNEAQ. This CDR3 reads CASSGDQGGGETQYF. CDR3 coding DNA: TGTGCCAGCAGCGGAGACCAGGGGGGAGGAGAGACCCAGTACTTC.

This clonotype has a handful of counts. The chain combines TRBV6-2 or TRBV6-3 with TRBJ2-1; TRBD2 is a possible D gene (5 bases). Germline V gives CDR1 MNHEY, CDR2 SVGEGT. The CDR3 has 13 amino acids. The V gene lost 2 bases and the J gene lost 9 bases, with 11 bases spanning the gap. CDR3 sequence: CASSYTPEGEQFF. The CDR3 region has the DNA TGTGCCAGCAGTTACACTCCAGAGGGTGAGCAGTTCTTC.

This clonotype was observed many times. V and J are TRBV7-8 and TRBJ2-3; D possibly uses TRBD1 or TRBD2 (5 bases each). There are 16 residues in the CDR3. CDR1 and CDR2 from the germline V gene are SGHVS and FQNEAQ. Trimming took off 2 bases at V and 4 bases at J, with 16 bases between the two ends. CDR3 bases: TGTGCCAGCAGCTTACCAGGGACCACTCCGGCAGATACGCAGTATTTT. Its translation is CASSLPGTTPADTQYF.

This clonotype was recorded many times. This chain joins TRBV12-5 and TRBJ1-5, with TRBD1 as a possible D gene (5 bases). Germline V gives CDR1 LGHNT, CDR2 FRNRAP. The CDR3 length is 15 residues. V lost 5 bases, J lost 0 bases, and 11 bases lay in between. The CDR3 region has the DNA TGTGCTAGTGGTAGGGACCCACCTAGCAATCAGCCCCAGCATTTT. This translates into CASGRDPPSNQPQHF.

This clonotype was seen a handful of times. Here the CDR3 DNA reads TGTGCCAGCAGCCAAAGCGGGAGGCCCGACGAGCAGTACTTC. Protein product: CASSQSGRPDEQYF. The V call is TRBV4-2, the J call TRBJ2-7, with 9 positions matching TRBD2. The CDR3 length is 14 residues. V lost 2 bases and J lost 5; bases outside the gene matches: 4. Germline V gene lookup returns CDR1 LGHNA and CDR2 YNFKEQ.

Only a few counts were recorded for this clonotype. CDR3 sequence: CSARDLEQYF. CDR3 sequence (DNA): TGCAGTGCTCGGGACCTCGAGCAGTACTTC. The genes are TRBV20-1 and TRBJ2-7, with D perhaps given as TRBD1 or TRBD2 (5 bases each). Germline CDR1 and CDR2: DFQATT and SNEGSKA (reference sequence). V was trimmed by 5 bases and J by 6 bases, leaving 8 bases between them. The length of the CDR3 is 10 residues.

This clonotype was counted a few times. J is TRBJ1-1 and V is TRBV20-1; D is ambiguous. The CDR3 runs 14 residues. Trimming cost V 2 bases and J 0 bases, with 10 bases left between them. Looked up from germline, CDR1 is DFQATT and CDR2 is SNEGSKA (reference sequence). CDR3 sequence (DNA): TGCAGTGCTAGATTAGTTCATCTGAACACTGAAGCTTTCTTT. This translates into CSARLVHLNTEAFF.

V usage is TRBV15 and J usage is TRBJ2-1; D assignment may be TRBD1 or TRBD2 (6 bases each). The V end lost 2 bases, the J end lost 4 bases, and 15 bases lay between the germline ends. The CDR3 has 16 residues. Germline CDR1 and CDR2: LNHNV and YYDKDF (reference sequence). CDR3 sequence: CATSRNRGRLYNEQFF. The CDR3 DNA reads as TGTGCCACCAGCAGAAACCGGGGGCGTCTTTACAATGAGCAGTTCTTC. The whole variable domain, remainder taken from reference TRBV15 and TRBJ2-1, is DAMVIQNPRYQVTQFGKPVTLSCSQTLNHNVMYWYQQKSSQAPKLLFHYYDKDFNNEADTPDNFQSRRPNTSFCFLDIRSPGLGDTAMYLCATSRNRGRLYNEQFFGPGTRLTVL.

V gene TRBV7-9 combines with J gene TRBJ2-5; D may be TRBD1 (6 bases). The CDR3 runs 16 residues. Germline CDR1 reads SEHNR; CDR2 reads FQNEAQ (reference sequence). Deletions cut 5 bases from V and 2 bases from J, with 18 bases between. The CDR3 DNA reads as TGTGCCAGCAGCGGGGTGGGCAGGGGCCCTCAAGAGACCCAGTACTTC. Translated: CASSGVGRGPQETQYF.

The sample holds a few counts of this clonotype. The V and J genes are TRBV20-1 and TRBJ1-5, with 7 bases identical to TRBD1. With 2 bases clipped from V and 2 bases from J, the junction kept 9 bases outside the gene matches. The CDR3 is 16 residues long. The V gene's germline CDR1 is DFQATT and CDR2 SNEGSKA (reference sequence). Here the CDR3 reads CSARSSIGTGNQPQHF. The DNA of the CDR3 is TGCAGTGCTAGATCCTCGATAGGGACAGGCAATCAGCCCCAGCATTTT.

This clonotype was detected many times. V usage is TRBV5-1 and J usage is TRBJ2-7; the match to TRBD2 covers 13 bases. The germline V gene encodes CDR1 SGHRS and CDR2 YFSETQ. The CDR3 runs 14 residues. With V trimmed by 3 bases and J by 5 bases, 2 bases remained unmatched. The DNA of the CDR3 is TGCGCCAGCAGCTCGACTAGCGGGAGGAACGAGCAGTACTTC. Translated, it gives CASSSTSGRNEQYF.

The chain uses TRBV7-9 and TRBJ2-5; D is perhaps TRBD1 (6 bases). Trimming took off 1 base at V and 5 bases at J, with 14 bases between the two ends. Germline V gene data show CDR1 as SEHNR and CDR2 as FQNEAQ (reference sequence). The CDR3 runs to 15 residues. DNA of the CDR3: TGTGCCAGCAGCTTAGGTGGCCAGGGGTGGGAGACCCAGTACTTC. It specifies CASSLGGQGWETQYF.

This clonotype showed up just once. This chain uses TRBV28 with TRBJ2-5, with 9 nucleotides matching TRBD2. Germline V gene data show CDR1 as MDHEN and CDR2 as SYDVKM. The CDR3 is 16 residues long. V lost 8 bases to trimming and J lost 5 bases; unmatched junction nucleotides: 15. The DNA of the CDR3 is TGTGCCAGCGGTCCTATCTTAGCGGGAGACGAGGAGACCCAGTACTTC. Translated: CASGPILAGDEETQYF.

At least ten counts were recorded for this clonotype. The V gene is TRBV30, the J gene TRBJ1-1; 8 bases line up with TRBD1. The germline V gene encodes CDR1 GTSNPN and CDR2 SVGIG (reference sequence). Unmatched junction bases numbered 16, after V lost 7 bases and J lost 3 bases. The CDR3 runs to 16 residues. CDR3 DNA: TGTGCCTCAACGCGGGGCAGGGGGCTTTTGGACACTGAAGCTTTCTTT. Translated: CASTRGRGLLDTEAFF.

The rearrangement joins TRBV4-2 to TRBJ1-1, with a weak D call TRBD1 (6 bases). Germline CDR1 reads LGHNA; CDR2 reads YNFKEQ. The V end lost 1 base, the J end lost 4 bases, and 13 bases lay between the germline ends. The CDR3 is 15 amino acids. Here the CDR3 DNA reads TGTGCCAGCAGCCAAGTAACAGGGAGGATCACTGAAGCTTTCTTT. Its translation is CASSQVTGRITEAFF.

This clonotype has ten or more counts. The genes are TRBV28 and TRBJ2-4; 11 nucleotides line up with TRBD2. V shed 5 bases, J shed 12 bases, and the junction held 9 bases outside the gene matches. CDR1 is MDHEN and CDR2 is SYDVKM in the germline V gene. This CDR3 comprises 14 residues. The CDR3 nucleotides are TGTGCCAGCAGTCAACCCGGGACTAGCGGACCTCAGTACTTC. Translated, it gives CASSQPGTSGPQYF.

J is TRBJ2-3 and V is TRBV7-3; no reliable D call. V gave up 5 bases and J gave up 4 bases, with 13 bases separating them. This CDR3 is 14 amino acids long. Germline V gene data show CDR1 as SGHTA and CDR2 as FQGTGA. CDR3 protein: CASSQSGSSDTQYF. CDR3 bases: TGTGCCAGCAGCCAATCTGGAAGCTCAGATACGCAGTATTTT.

The table lists this clonotype with many counts. The genes are TRBV2 and TRBJ1-1; D possibly corresponds to TRBD1 (6 bases). Germline CDR1 reads SNHLY; CDR2 reads FYNNEI. The CDR3 contains 15 residues. Trimming stripped 7 bases from V and 11 bases from J, with 26 bases between. CDR3 sequence reads: CASIQRPVLERGAFF. CDR3 nucleotide sequence: TGTGCCAGCATTCAACGCCCCGTCCTCGAGAGGGGGGCTTTCTTT.

This clonotype was counted a few times. The chain joins TRBV7-9 to TRBJ1-3; 7 positions match TRBD1. The CDR3 spans 16 residues. V shed 5 bases, J shed 0 bases, and the junction held 7 bases outside the gene matches. Germline V CDR1 and CDR2: SEHNR, FQNEAQ (reference sequence). In DNA form, the CDR3 reads TGTGCCAGCAGCAGGGGACAGCACCTCTCTGGAAACACCATATATTTT. Amino acids: CASSRGQHLSGNTIYF. The complete variable domain, with remaining parts taken from reference TRBV7-9 and TRBJ1-3, reads DTGVSQNPRHKITKRGQNVTFRCDPISEHNRLYWYRQTLGQGPEFLTYFQNEAQLEKSRLLSDRFSAERPKGSFSTLEIQRTEQGDSAMYLCASSRGQHLSGNTIYFGEGSWLTVV.